This T cell receptor beta chain was identified in a study of blood T cell repertoires in COVID-19. Study background: Sites across the United States, Italy and Spain contributed samples from acute and convalescent COVID-19. Sample material is recorded as cDNA or gDNA derived from T cells, B-cell-depleted T cells, or PBMCs.

Study processing details: Amplifying reference gene primers gave estimates of nucleated cell counts. Clones were sequenced by immunoSEQ multiplex PCR, and TCRdb holds only the in-frame ones, with some missing. V and J calls and clone size are as listed in that table; D and trimming were resolved from the DNA. The sample includes over 250,000 clones, about 89% seen only once; the top ten take approximately 1.5%. Between the trimmed V and J ends, which lost 2 bases and 4 bases, there was a span of 12 bases. CDR1 SGHRS and CDR2 YFSETQ come from the germline V gene. There are 14 residues in the CDR3. The rearrangement uses TRBV5-1 and TRBJ1-2, with D possibly being TRBD1 (5 bases). This sequence was found in a woman in her thirties or forties who had recovered from COVID-19. Source material: peripheral blood. The DNA for the CDR3 is TGCGCCAGCAGCTTAGAAGGGAGGGGCTATGGCTACACCTTC. Its protein is CASSLEGRGYGYTF.